This is a list of T cell receptor beta chains from one sample in a study of T-cell memory formation after mild COVID-19. Each CDR3 protein is one row after TCRdb ran MiXCR on the 5' RACE reads. The data hold around 510,000 distinct CDR3 sequences, with about a fifth observed a single time. The sequenced sample was PBMCs or a T cell subset sorted from them (not recorded which). The source of these receptors is an adult woman who had mild COVID-19 (a few samples of this study predate the infection). Cell type and time point are not known. CDR3s include the opening cysteine and the closing phenylalanine or tryptophan. The D gene is left open where the match is weak. Rows give clone size only sometimes, using once, few, many, or a class for an expanded clone.

j_gene	v_gene	abundance	d_gene	CDR3aa	CDR3nt
TRBJ1-2	TRBV7-9	few	TRBD1	CASSFGQGPGYGYTF	TGTGCCAGCAGCTTTGGACAGGGGCCTGGCTATGGCTACACCTTC
TRBJ1-1	TRBV7-2	-	TRBD1	CASSPTGISEAFF	TGTGCCAGCAGCCCGACAGGGATTTCTGAAGCTTTCTTT
TRBJ2-7	TRBV5-4	-	-	CASSLGGVLEQYF	TGTGCCAGCAGCTTGGGAGGAGTTCTGGAGCAGTACTTC
TRBJ2-2	TRBV10-3	-	-	CATAHPYGNTGELFF	TGTGCCACCGCCCACCCTTATGGGAACACCGGGGAGCTGTTTTTT
TRBJ1-5	TRBV5-1	-	-	CASSLWGDSNQPQHF	TGCGCCAGCAGCTTATGGGGAGATAGCAATCAGCCCCAGCATTTT
TRBJ2-1	TRBV7-2	few	TRBD2	CASSGGGRAGDNEQFF	TGTGCCAGCAGCGGAGGCGGGAGGGCCGGCGACAATGAGCAGTTCTTC
TRBJ1-6	TRBV5-1	few	-	CASSPGPINSPLHF	TGCGCCAGCAGCCCCGGGCCGATTAATTCACCCCTCCACTTT
TRBJ2-3	TRBV4-2	-	TRBD2	CASSHEELAGSRADTQYF	TGTGCCAGCAGCCATGAAGAACTAGCGGGATCTCGGGCAGATACGCAGTATTTT
TRBJ2-6	TRBV5-5	-	-	CASSLNSGQGAPGANVLTF	TGTGCCAGCAGCCTAAATTCTGGGCAAGGTGCCCCTGGGGCCAACGTCCTGACTTTC
TRBJ1-5	TRBV7-9	few	-	CASSPGTPLSSNQPQHF	TGTGCCAGCAGCCCTGGGACCCCCCTTTCGAGCAATCAGCCCCAGCATTTT
TRBJ2-1	TRBV9	once	TRBD2	CASSVGRDNEQFF	TGTGCCAGCAGCGTGGGGAGGGACAATGAGCAGTTCTTC
TRBJ2-5	TRBV15	-	-	CATSTERSPQETQYF	TGTGCCACCAGTACCGAACGATCGCCCCAAGAGACCCAGTACTTC
TRBJ1-2	TRBV5-5	few	TRBD1	CASSLEQGAGYGYTF	TGTGCCAGCAGCTTGGAACAGGGGGCTGGCTATGGCTACACCTTC
TRBJ2-2	TRBV12-3/TRBV12-4	-	TRBD1	CASSLWGDRGSNTGELFF	TGTGCCAGCAGTTTGTGGGGAGACAGGGGCTCGAACACCGGGGAGCTGTTTTTT
TRBJ2-2	TRBV29-1	few	-	CSVMPGSSTGELFF	TGCAGCGTTATGCCAGGGTCAAGCACCGGGGAGCTGTTTTTT
TRBJ2-3	TRBV6-1	-	-	CASSVTSWANTDTQYF	TGTGCCAGCAGTGTGACTTCGTGGGCGAACACAGATACGCAGTATTTT
TRBJ1-1	TRBV12-3/TRBV12-4	few	TRBD1	CASSLTGTGAFF	TGTGCCAGCAGTCTTACCGGGACAGGAGCTTTCTTT
TRBJ1-1	TRBV5-1	few	-	CASSPLTGLNTEAFF	TGCGCCAGCAGCCCCTTGACAGGCCTGAACACTGAAGCTTTCTTT
TRBJ2-1	TRBV7-9	many	-	CASSPPAYNEQFF	TGTGCCAGCAGCCCCCCAGCCTACAATGAGCAGTTCTTC
TRBJ2-3	TRBV29-1	-	TRBD2	CSVGGGGSTDTQYF	TGCAGCGTTGGGGGCGGGGGAAGCACAGATACGCAGTATTTT
TRBJ2-7	TRBV20-1	few	-	CSARDRRGHGARGYEQYF	TGCAGTGCTAGAGATAGGAGGGGACATGGGGCTAGGGGCTACGAGCAGTACTTC
TRBJ1-1	TRBV3-1	-	-	CASSQQDSRAEAFF	TGTGCCAGCAGCCAACAAGACAGCCGAGCTGAAGCTTTCTTT